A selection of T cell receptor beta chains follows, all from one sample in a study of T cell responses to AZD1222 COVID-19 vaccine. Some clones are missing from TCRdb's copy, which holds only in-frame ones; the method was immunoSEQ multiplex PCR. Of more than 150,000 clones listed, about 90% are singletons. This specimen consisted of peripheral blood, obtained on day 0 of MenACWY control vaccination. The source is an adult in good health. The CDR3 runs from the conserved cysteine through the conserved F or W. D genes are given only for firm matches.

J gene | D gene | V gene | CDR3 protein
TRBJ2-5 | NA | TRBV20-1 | CSATDPGPVTETQYF
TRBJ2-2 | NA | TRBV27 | CATTGTTNTGELFF
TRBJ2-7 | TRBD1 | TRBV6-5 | CAARDRQSYEQYF
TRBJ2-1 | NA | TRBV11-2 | CASSSPSGEQFF
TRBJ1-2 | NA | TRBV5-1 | CASRREGTPYGYTF
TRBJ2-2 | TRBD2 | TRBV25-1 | CASSEASGRTNTGELFF
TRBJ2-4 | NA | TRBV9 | CASSSLAENIQYF
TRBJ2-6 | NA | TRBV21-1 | CASPPASYLTSGANVLTF
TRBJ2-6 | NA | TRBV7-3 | CASSFLGAGDSSGANVLTF
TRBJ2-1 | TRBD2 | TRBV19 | CASQSGKRYEQFF
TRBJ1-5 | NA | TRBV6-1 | CASSEGSRQPQHF
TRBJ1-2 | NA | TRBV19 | CASSRTGINYGYTF
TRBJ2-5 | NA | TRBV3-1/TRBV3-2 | CASSQGGPEPGTQYF